This T cell receptor (beta chain) was captured in a study of blood T cell repertoires in COVID-19. Study in general: COVID-19 samples from acute and convalescent phases originated in the United States, Italy and Spain. T cells, B-cell-depleted T cells, or PBMCs supplied cDNA or gDNA.

Authors' analysis steps: Nucleated cell number was recorded as an estimate derived from reference gene primer amplification. Clones were read by immunoSEQ multiplex PCR, and TCRdb kept only the in-frame ones, dropping some. Clone size and the V and J calls come from that table; the DNA yielded D and trimming. The sample lists about 94,000 clones, around 80% occurring once. The ends lost 5 bases at V and 6 bases at J; junction bases unmatched: 10. Germline V CDR1 and CDR2: LNHDA, SQIVND (reference sequence). The CDR3 length is 14 residues. What was sequenced was peripheral blood. This sequence joins TRBV19 and TRBJ2-7; 7 bases agree with TRBD2. This receptor was identified in a human donor in a cohort sampled during active COVID-19. The CDR3 nucleotides are TGTGCCAGTAGTGTGGGAGCGGGAACCGGCGAGCAGTACTTC. Its translation is CASSVGAGTGEQYF.